This T cell receptor (beta chain) was recovered during a study of beta chain features in type 1 diabetes. This clone was observed a handful of times. Expressed TCRB transcripts were sequenced because the isolated RNA had all been reverse transcribed beforehand. TCRdb keeps only in-frame clones here, not all; method: immunoSEQ multiplex PCR. The sample shows hundreds of thousands of clones, around 15% of them seen only once. This CDR3 region has 14 residues. CDR1 and CDR2 (germline): SGHTA, FQGNSA. The J gene is TRBJ2-5, the V gene TRBV7-2; possibly TRBD1 for D (7 bases). The DNA end is a closer match to TRBJ2-7, so the J assignment may be wrong. This receptor was taken from a man in his late teens or twenties in good health. The sample consisted of naive CD4+ T cells from blood. CDR3 bases: TGTGCCAGCAGCCACAGGGGAGGCGGCTACGAGCAGTACTTC. Translating it yields CASSHRGGGYEQYF.